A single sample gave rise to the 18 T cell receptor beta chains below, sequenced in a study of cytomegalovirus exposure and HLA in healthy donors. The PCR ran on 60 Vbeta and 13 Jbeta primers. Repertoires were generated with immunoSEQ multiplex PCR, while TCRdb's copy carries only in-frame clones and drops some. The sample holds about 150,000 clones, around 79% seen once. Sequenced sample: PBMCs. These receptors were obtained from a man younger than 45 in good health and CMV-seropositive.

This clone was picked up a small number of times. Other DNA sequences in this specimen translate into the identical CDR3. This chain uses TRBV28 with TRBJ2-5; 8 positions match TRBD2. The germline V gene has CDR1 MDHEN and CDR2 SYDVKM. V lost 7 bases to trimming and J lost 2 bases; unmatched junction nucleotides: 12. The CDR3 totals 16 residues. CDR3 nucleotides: TGTGCCAGCACCCTTTCGGGGGGGCGGATTCAAGAGACCCAGTACTTC. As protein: CASTLSGGRIQETQYF.

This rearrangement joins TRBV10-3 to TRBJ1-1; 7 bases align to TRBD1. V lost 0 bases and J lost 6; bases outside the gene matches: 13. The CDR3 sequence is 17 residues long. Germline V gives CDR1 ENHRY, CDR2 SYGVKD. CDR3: CAISESETGPRWAEAFF. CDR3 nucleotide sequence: TGTGCCATCAGTGAGTCGGAGACAGGGCCCCGATGGGCTGAAGCTTTCTTT.

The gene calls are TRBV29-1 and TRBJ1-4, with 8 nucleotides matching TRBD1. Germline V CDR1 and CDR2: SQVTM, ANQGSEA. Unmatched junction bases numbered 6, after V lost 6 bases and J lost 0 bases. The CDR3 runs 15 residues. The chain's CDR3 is CSVFGQGATNEKLFF. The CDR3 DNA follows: TGCAGCGTCTTCGGACAGGGAGCAACTAATGAAAAACTGTTTTTT.

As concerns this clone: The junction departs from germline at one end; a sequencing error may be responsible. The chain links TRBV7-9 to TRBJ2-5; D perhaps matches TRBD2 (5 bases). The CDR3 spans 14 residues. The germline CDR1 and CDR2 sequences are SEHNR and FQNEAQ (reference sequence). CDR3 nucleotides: TGTTCCAGCAGCCCAGTCGGAGGCGAAGAGACCCAGTACTTC. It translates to CSSSPVGGEETQYF.

DNA for the CDR3: TGTGCCAGCAGGGCAAGGGGACAGGGCGATCAGCCCCAGCATTTT. Translated: CASRARGQGDQPQHF. The chain joins TRBV6-5 to TRBJ1-5, with 9 bases fitting TRBD1. The CDR3 extends over 15 amino acids. J gave up 5 bases and V 6 bases, and 8 bases lay outside the gene matches. Germline V gene sequence: CDR1 MNHEY, CDR2 SVGAGI.

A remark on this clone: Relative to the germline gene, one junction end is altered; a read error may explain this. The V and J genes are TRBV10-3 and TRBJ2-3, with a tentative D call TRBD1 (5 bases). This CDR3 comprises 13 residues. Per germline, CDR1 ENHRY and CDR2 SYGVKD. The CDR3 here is CASSYQGADTQYF. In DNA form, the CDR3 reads TGTGCCAGCAGTTACCAGGGCGCAGATACGCAGTATTTT.

The CDR3 DNA reads TGTGCCATCAGTCCAGCTAGCGACCAAGAGACCCAGTACTTC. This encodes CAISPASDQETQYF. V and J are TRBV10-3 and TRBJ2-5, with TRBD2 as a possible D gene (6 bases). V was cut by 5 bases and J by 0 bases, with 10 bases left in between. The CDR3 loop spans 14 amino acids. Germline V gene lookup returns CDR1 ENHRY and CDR2 SYGVKD.

For the CDR3, the DNA is TGTGCCAGCAGGTCACAGGGGGCTCTCTATGGCTACACCTTC. Protein product: CASRSQGALYGYTF. The chain uses TRBV7-2 and TRBJ1-2, with 9 bases identical to TRBD1. Germline assignment: CDR1 SGHTA and CDR2 FQGNSA. This CDR3 contains 14 residues. V was pared by 6 bases and J by 4 bases, with 6 bases of the junction left unmatched.

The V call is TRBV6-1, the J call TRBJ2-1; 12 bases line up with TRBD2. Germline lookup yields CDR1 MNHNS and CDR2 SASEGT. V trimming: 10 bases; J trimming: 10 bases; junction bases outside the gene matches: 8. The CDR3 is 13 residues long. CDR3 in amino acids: CAILAGGIAEQFF. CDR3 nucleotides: TGTGCCATCCTAGCGGGGGGGATAGCGGAGCAGTTCTTC.

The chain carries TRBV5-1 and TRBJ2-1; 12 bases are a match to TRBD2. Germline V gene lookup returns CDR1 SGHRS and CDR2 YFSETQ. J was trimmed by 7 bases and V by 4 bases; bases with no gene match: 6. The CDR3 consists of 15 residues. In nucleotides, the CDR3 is TGCGCCAGCAGCGCTAGCGGGGGGGATTTAAATGAGCAGTTCTTC. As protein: CASSASGGDLNEQFF.

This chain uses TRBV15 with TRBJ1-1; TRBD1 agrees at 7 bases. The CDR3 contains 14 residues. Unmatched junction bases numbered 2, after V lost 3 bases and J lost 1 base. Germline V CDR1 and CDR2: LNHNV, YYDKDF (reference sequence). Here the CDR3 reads CATSRGTENTEAFF. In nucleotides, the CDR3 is TGTGCCACCAGCAGGGGGACAGAGAACACTGAAGCTTTCTTT.

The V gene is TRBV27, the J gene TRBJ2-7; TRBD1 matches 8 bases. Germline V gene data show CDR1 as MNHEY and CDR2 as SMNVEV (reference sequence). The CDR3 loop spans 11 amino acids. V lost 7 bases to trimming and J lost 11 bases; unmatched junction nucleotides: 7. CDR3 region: CASTTGGRKYF. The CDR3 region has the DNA TGTGCCAGCACCACAGGGGGGAGGAAGTACTTC.

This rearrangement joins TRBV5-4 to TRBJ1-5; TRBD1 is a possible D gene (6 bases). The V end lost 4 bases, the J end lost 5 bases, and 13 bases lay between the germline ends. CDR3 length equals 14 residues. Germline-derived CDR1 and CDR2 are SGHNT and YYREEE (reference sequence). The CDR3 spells CASSAGTLDQPQHF. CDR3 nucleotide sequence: TGTGCCAGCAGCGCCGGGACATTGGATCAGCCCCAGCATTTT.

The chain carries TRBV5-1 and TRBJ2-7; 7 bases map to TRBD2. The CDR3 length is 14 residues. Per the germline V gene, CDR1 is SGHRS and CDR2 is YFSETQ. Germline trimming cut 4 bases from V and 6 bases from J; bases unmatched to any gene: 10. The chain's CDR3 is CASSTSGVVIEQYF. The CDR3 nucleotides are TGCGCCAGCAGCACAAGCGGGGTGGTGATCGAGCAGTACTTC.

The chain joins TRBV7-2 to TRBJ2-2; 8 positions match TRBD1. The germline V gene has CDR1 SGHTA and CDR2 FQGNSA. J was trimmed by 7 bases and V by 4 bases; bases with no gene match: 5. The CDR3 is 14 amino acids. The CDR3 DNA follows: TGTGCCAGCAGCTCGACAGGGGAAGACGGGGAGCTGTTTTTT. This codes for CASSSTGEDGELFF. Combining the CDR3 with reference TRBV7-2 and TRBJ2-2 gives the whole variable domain GAGVSQSPSNKVTEKGKDVELRCDPISGHTALYWYRQSLGQGLEFLIYFQGNSAPDKSGLPSDRFSAERTGGSVSTLTIQRTQQEDSAVYLCASSSTGEDGELFFGEGSRLTVL.

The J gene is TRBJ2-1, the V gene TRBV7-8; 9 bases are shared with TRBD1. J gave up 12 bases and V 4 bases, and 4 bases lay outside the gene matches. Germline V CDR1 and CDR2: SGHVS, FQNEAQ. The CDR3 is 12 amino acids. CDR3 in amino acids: CASSWDRDVQFF. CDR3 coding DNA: TGTGCCAGCAGCTGGGACAGGGATGTGCAGTTCTTC.

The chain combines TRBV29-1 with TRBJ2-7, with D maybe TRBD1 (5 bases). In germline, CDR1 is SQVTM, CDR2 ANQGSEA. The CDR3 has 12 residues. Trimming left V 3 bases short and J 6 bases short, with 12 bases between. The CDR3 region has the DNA TGCAGCGTTGAGGCAGGGTCTGGCGAGCAGTACTTC. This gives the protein CSVEAGSGEQYF.

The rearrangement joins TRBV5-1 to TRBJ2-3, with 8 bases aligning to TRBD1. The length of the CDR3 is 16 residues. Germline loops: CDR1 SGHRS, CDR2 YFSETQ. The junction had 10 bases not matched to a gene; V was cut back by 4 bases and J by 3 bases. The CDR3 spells CASSLRTGLQTDTQYF. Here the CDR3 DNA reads TGCGCCAGCAGCCTCCGGACAGGGTTACAAACAGATACGCAGTATTTT.